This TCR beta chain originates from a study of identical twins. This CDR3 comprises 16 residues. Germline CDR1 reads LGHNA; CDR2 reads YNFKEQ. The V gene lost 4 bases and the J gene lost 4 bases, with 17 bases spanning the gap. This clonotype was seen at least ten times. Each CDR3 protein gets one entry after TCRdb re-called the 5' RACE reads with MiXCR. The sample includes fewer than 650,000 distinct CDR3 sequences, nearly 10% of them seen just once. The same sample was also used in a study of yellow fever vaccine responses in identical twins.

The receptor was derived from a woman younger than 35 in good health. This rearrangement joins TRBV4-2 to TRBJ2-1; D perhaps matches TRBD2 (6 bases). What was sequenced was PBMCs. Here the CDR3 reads CASSLSEGGDYNEQFF. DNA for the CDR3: TGTGCCAGCAGCCTTAGCGAGGGCGGGGATTACAATGAGCAGTTCTTC.